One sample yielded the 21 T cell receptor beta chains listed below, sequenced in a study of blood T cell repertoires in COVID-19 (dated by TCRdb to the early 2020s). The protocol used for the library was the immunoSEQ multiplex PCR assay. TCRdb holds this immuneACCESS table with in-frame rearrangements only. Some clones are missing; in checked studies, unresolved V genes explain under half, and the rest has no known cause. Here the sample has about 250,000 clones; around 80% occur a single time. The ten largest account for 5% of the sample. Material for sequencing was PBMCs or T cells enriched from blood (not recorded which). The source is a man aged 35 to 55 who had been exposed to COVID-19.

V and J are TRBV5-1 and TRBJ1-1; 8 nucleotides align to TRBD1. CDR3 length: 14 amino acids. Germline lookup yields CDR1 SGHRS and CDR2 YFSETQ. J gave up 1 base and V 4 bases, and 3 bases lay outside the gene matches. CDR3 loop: CASSTGQENTEAFF. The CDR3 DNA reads TGCGCCAGCAGCACGGGACAGGAGAACACTGAAGCTTTCTTT.

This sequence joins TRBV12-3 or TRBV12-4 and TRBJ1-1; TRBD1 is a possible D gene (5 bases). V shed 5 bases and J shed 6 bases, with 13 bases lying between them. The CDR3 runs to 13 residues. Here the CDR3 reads CASSARGQPEAFF. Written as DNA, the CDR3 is TGTGCCAGCAGTGCAAGGGGCCAGCCTGAAGCTTTCTTT.

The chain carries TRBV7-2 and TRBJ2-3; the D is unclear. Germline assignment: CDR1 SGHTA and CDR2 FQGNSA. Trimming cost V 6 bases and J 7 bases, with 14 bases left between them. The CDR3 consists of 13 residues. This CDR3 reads CASSSSVGNTQYF. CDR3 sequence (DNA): TGTGCCAGCAGTTCTTCCGTGGGCAATACGCAGTATTTT.

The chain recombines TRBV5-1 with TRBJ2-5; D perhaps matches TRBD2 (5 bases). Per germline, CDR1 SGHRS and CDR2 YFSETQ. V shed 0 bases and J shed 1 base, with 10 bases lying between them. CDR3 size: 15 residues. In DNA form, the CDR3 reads TGCGCCAGCAGCTTGGCCATAGGACTCCAAGAGACCCAGTACTTC. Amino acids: CASSLAIGLQETQYF.

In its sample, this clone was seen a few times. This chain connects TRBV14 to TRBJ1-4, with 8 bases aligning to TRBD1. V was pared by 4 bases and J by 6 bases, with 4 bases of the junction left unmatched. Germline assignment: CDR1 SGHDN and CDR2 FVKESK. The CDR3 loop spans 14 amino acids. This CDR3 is CASSLGQGYEKLFF. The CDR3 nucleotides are TGTGCCAGCAGCCTTGGACAGGGCTATGAAAAACTGTTTTTT. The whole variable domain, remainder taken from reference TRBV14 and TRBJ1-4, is EAGVTQFPSHSVIEKGQTVTLRCDPISGHDNLYWYRRVMGKEIKFLLHFVKESKQDESGMPNNRFLAERTGGTYSTLKVQPAELEDSGVYFCASSLGQGYEKLFFGSGTQLSVL.

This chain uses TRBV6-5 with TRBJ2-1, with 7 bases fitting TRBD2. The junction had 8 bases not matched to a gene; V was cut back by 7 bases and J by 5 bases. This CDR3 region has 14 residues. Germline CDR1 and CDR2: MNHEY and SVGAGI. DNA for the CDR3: TGTGCCAGCACTTCTAGCGGAAGACACAATGAGCAGTTCTTC. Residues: CASTSSGRHNEQFF.

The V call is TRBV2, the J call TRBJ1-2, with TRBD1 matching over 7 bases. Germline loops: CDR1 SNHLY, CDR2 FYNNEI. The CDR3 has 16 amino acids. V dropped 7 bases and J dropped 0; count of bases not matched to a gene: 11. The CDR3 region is CASNQEGARTNYGYTF. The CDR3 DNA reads TGTGCCAGCAATCAGGAGGGGGCGCGAACTAACTATGGCTACACCTTC.

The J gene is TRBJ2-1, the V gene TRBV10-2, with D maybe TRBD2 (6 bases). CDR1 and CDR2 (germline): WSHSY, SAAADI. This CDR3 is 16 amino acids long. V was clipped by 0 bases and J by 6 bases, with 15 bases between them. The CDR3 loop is CASSESSAGNVNEQFF. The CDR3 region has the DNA TGCGCCAGCAGTGAGTCGAGTGCGGGAAATGTCAATGAGCAGTTCTTC.

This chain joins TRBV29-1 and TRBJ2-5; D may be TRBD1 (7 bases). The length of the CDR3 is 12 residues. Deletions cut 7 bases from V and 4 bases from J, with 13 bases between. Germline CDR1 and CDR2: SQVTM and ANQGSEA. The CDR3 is CSGAQGGETQYF. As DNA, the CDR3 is TGCAGCGGGGCTCAGGGGGGAGAGACCCAGTACTTC.

The CDR3 spells CASSQGTSGFAYEQYF. Here the CDR3 DNA reads TGTGCCAGCAGCCAAGGTACTAGCGGGTTTGCCTACGAGCAGTACTTC. The chain couples TRBV3-1 (or the pseudogene TRBV3-2) to TRBJ2-7; 9 bases line up with TRBD2. The CDR3 length is 16 residues. From germline, CDR1 is LGHDT and CDR2 YNNKEL (reference sequence). The ends lost 1 base at V and 2 bases at J; junction bases unmatched: 6.

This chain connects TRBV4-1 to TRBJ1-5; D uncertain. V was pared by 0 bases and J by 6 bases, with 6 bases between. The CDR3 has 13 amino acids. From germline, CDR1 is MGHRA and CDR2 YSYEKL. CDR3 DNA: TGCGCCAGCAGCCAAGATTTCATTCAGCCCCAGCATTTT. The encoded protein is CASSQDFIQPQHF.

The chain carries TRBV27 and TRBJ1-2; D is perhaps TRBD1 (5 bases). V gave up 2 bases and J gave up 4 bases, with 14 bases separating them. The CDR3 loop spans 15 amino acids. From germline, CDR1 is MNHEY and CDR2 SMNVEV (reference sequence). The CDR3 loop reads CASSLKGHTTYGYTF. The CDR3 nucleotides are TGTGCCAGCAGTTTAAAGGGGCATACCACCTATGGCTACACCTTC.

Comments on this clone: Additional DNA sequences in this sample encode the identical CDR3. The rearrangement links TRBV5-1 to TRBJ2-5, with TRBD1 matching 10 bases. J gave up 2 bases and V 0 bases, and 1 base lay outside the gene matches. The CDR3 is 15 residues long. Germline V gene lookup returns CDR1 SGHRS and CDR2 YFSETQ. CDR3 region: CASSLGTGGQETQYF. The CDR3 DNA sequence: TGCGCCAGCAGCTTGGGGACAGGGGGTCAAGAGACCCAGTACTTC.

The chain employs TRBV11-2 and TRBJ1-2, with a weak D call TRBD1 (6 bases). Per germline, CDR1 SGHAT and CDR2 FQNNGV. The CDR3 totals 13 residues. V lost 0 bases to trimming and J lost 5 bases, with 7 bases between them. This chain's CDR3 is CASSLDGQYGYTF. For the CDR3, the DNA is TGTGCCAGCAGCTTAGACGGACAGTATGGCTACACCTTC. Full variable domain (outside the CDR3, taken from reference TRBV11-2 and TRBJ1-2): EAGVAQSPRYKIIEKRQSVAFWCNPISGHATLYWYQQILGQGPKLLIQFQNNGVVDDSQLPKDRFSAERLKGVDSTLKIQPAKLEDSAVYLCASSLDGQYGYTFGSGTRLTVV.

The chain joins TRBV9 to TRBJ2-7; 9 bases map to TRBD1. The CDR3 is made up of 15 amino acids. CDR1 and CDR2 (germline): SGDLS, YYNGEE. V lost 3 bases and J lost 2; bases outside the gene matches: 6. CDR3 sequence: CASSEHGDRAYEQYF. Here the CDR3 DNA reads TGTGCCAGCAGCGAACATGGGGACAGGGCCTACGAGCAGTACTTC. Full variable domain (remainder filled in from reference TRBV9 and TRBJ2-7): DSGVTQTPKHLITATGQRVTLRCSPRSGDLSVYWYQQSLDQGLQFLIQYYNGEERAKGNILERFSAQQFPDLHSELNLSSLELGDSALYFCASSEHGDRAYEQYFGPGTRLTVT.

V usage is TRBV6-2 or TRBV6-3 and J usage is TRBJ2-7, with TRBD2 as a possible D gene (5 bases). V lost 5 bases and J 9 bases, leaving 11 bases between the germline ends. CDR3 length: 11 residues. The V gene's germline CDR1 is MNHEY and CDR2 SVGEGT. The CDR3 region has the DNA TGTGCCAGCAGTCGGGAAGTGGTGCAGTACTTC. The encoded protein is CASSREVVQYF.

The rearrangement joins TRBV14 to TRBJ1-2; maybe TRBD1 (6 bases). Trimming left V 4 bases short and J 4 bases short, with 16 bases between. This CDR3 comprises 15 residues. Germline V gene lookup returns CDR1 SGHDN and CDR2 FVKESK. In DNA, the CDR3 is TGTGCCAGCAGCCTAACCGGGGGGGGCGGCTATGGCTACACCTTC. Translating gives CASSLTGGGGYGYTF. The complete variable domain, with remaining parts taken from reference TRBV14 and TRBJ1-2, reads EAGVTQFPSHSVIEKGQTVTLRCDPISGHDNLYWYRRVMGKEIKFLLHFVKESKQDESGMPNNRFLAERTGGTYSTLKVQPAELEDSGVYFCASSLTGGGGYGYTFGSGTRLTVV.

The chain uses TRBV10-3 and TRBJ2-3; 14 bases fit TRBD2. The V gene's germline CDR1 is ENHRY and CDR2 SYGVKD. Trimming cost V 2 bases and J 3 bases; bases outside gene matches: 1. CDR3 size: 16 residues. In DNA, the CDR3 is TGTGCCATCAGTGAGGGGACTAGCGGGAGAACAGATACGCAGTATTTT. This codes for CAISEGTSGRTDTQYF.

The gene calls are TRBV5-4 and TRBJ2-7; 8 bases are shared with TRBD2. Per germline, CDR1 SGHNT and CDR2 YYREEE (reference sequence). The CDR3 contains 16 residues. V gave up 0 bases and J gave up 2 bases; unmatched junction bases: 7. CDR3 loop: CASSLGGTSSPYEQYF. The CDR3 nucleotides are TGTGCCAGCAGCTTGGGGGGGACTAGTAGCCCCTACGAGCAGTACTTC.

The CDR3 here is CAWRYGGQTNSPLHF. The CDR3 DNA reads TGTGCCTGGCGCTACGGTGGACAGACCAATTCACCCCTCCACTTT. The chain couples TRBV30 to TRBJ1-6; TRBD1 is a possible D gene (6 bases). V gave up 5 bases and J gave up 7 bases, with 18 bases separating them. CDR1 is GTSNPN, CDR2 SVGIG, per germline (reference sequence). This CDR3 has 15 amino acids.

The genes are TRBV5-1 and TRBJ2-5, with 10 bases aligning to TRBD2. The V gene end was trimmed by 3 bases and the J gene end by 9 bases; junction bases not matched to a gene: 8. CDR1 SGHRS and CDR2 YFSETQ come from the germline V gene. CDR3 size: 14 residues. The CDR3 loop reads CASSWEREGRSQYF. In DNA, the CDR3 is TGCGCCAGCAGCTGGGAGCGGGAGGGCCGGTCCCAGTACTTC.